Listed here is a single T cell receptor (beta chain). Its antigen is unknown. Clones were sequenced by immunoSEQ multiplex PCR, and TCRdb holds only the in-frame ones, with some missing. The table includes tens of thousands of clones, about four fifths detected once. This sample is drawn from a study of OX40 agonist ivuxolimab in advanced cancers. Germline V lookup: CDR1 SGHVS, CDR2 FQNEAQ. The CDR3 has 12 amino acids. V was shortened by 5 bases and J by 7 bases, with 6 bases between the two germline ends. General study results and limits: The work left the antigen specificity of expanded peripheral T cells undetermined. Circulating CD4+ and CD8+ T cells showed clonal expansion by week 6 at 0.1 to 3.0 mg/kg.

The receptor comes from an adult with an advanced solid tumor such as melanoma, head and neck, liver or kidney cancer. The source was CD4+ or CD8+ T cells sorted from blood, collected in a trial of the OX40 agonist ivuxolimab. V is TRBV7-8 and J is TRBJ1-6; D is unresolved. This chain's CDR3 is CASSPNNSPLHF. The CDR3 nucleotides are TGTGCCAGCAGCCCCAACAATTCACCCCTCCACTTT.